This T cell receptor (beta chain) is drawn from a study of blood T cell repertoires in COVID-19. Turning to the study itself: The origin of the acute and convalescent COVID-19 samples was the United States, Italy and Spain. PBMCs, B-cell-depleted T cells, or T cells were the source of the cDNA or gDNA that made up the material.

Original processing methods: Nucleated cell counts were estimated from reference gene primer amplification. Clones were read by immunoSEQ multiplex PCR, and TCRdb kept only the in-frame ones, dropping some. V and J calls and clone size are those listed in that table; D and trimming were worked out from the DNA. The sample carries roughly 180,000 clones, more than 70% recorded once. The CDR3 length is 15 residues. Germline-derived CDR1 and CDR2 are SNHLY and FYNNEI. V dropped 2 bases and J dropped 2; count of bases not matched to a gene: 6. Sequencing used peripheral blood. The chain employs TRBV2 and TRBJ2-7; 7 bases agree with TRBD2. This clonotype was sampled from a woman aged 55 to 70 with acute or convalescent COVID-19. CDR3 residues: CASSERGRAPYEQYF. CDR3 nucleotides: TGTGCCAGCAGTGAAAGAGGGAGGGCCCCCTACGAGCAGTACTTC.